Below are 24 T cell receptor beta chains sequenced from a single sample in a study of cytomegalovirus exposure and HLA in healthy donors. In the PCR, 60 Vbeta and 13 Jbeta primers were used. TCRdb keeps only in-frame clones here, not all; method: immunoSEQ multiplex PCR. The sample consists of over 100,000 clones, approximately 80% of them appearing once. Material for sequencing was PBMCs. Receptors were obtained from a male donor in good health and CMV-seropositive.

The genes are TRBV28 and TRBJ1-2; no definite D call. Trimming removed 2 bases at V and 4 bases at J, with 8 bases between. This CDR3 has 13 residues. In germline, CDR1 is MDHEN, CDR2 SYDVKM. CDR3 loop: CASSLRRRYGYTF. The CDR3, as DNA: TGTGCCAGCAGTTTACGGCGGCGCTATGGCTACACCTTC.

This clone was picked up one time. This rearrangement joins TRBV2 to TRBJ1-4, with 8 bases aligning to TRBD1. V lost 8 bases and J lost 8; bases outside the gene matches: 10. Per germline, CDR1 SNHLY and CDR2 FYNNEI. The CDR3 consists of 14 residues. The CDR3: CASRWGQAGEKLFF. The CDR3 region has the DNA TGTGCCAGCCGGTGGGGACAGGCGGGGGAAAAACTGTTTTTT.

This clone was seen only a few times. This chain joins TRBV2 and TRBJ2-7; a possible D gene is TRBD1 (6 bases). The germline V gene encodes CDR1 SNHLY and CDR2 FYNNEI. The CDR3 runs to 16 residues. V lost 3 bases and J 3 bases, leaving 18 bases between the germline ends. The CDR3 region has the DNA TGTGCCAGCAGTGATGTCGGGGACACTAACAGCTACGAGCAGTACTTC. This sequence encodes CASSDVGDTNSYEQYF.

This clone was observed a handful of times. For the CDR3, the DNA is TGTGCCACCCTCCTATATGGCTACACCTTC. The encoded protein is CATLLYGYTF. V gene TRBV6-1 combines with J gene TRBJ1-2; no clear D gene. There are 10 residues in the CDR3. The V end lost 10 bases, the J end lost 5 bases, and 8 bases lay between the germline ends. Germline loops: CDR1 MNHNS, CDR2 SASEGT.

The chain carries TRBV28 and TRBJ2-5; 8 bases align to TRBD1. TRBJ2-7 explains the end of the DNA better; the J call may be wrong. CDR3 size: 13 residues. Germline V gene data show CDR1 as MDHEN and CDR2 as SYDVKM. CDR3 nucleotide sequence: TGTGCCAGCAGTACGCAGGGGGCGTACGAGCAGTACTTC. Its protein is CASSTQGAYEQYF.

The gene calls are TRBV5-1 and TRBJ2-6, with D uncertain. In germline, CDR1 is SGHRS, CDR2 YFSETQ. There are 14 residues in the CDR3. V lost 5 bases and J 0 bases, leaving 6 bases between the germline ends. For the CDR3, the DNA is TGCGCCAGCAGTATCCGCTCTGGGGCCAACGTCCTGACTTTC. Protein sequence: CASSIRSGANVLTF.

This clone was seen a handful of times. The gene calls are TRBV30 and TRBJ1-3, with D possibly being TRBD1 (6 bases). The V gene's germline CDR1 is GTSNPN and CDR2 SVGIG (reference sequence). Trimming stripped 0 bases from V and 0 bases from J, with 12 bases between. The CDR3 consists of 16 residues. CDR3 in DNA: TGTGCCTGGAGTGTAAACGCAGGGGTCTCTGGAAACACCATATATTTT. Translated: CAWSVNAGVSGNTIYF.

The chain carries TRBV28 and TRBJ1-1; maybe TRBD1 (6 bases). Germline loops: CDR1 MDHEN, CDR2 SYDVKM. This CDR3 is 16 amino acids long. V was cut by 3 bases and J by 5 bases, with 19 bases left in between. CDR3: CASSLGGGARRTEAFF. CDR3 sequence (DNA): TGTGCCAGCAGTTTGGGGGGGGGCGCTCGGAGAACTGAAGCTTTCTTT.

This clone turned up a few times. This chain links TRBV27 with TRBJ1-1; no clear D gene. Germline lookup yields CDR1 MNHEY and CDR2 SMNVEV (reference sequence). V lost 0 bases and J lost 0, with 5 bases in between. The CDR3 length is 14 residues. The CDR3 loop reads CASSLSFLNTEAFF. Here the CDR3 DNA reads TGTGCCAGCAGTTTATCGTTCTTGAACACTGAAGCTTTCTTT.

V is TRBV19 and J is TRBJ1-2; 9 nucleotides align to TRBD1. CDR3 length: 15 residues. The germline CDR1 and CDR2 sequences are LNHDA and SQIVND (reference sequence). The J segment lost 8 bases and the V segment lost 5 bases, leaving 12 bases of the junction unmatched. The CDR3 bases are TGTGCCAGTAGTTCCCGGGACAGGGAAGCTCGGGGCTACACCTTC. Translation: CASSSRDREARGYTF. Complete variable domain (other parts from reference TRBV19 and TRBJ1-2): DGGITQSPKYLFRKEGQNVTLSCEQNLNHDAMYWYRQDPGQGLRLIYYSQIVNDFQKGDIAEGYSVSREKKESFPLTVTSAQKNPTAFYLCASSSRDREARGYTFGSGTRLTVV.

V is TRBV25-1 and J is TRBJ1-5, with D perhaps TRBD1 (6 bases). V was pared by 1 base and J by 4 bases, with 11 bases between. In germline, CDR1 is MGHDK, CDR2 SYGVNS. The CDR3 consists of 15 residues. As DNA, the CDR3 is TGTGCCAGCAGTGAATCAGGGGCCACAAATCAGCCCCAGCATTTT. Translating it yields CASSESGATNQPQHF.

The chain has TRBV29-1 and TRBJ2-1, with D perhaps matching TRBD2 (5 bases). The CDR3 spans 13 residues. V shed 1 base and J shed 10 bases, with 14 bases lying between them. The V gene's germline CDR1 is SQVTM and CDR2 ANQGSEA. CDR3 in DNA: TGCAGCGTTGAAGGGGGTCCCAGCGGCGAGCAGTTCTTC. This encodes CSVEGGPSGEQFF.

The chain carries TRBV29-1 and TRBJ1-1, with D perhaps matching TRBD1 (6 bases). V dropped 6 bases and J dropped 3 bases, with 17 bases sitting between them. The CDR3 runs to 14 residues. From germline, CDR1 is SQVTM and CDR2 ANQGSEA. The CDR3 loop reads CSVTDRRLDTEAFF. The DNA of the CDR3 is TGCAGCGTGACCGACAGGCGGTTGGACACTGAAGCTTTCTTT.

This CDR3 is CASSFERGTEAFF. As DNA, the CDR3 is TGTGCCAGCAGCTTTGAACGGGGGACTGAAGCTTTCTTT. The chain employs TRBV7-2 and TRBJ1-1, with D possibly TRBD1 on 5 matching bases. Trimming took off 3 bases at V and 5 bases at J, with 10 bases between the two ends. CDR1 and CDR2 from the germline V gene are SGHTA and FQGNSA. This CDR3 contains 13 residues.

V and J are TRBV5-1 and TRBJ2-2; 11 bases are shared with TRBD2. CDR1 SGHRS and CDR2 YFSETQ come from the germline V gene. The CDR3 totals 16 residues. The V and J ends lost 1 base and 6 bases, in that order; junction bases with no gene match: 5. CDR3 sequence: CASSLLAGGPAGELFF. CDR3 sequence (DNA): TGCGCCAGCAGCTTGCTAGCGGGAGGCCCTGCCGGGGAGCTGTTTTTT.

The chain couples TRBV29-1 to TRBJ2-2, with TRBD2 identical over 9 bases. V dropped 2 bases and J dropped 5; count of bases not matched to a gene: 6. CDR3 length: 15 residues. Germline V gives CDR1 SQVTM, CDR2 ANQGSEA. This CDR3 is CSVEHPSGATGELFF. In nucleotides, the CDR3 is TGCAGCGTTGAACATCCTAGCGGGGCGACCGGGGAGCTGTTTTTT.

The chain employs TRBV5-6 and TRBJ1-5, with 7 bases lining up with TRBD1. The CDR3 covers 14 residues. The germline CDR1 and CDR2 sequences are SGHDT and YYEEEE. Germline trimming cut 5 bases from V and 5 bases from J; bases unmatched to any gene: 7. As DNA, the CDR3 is TGTGCCAGCAGTCACAGGGGTTGGGATCAGCCCCAGCATTTT. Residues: CASSHRGWDQPQHF.

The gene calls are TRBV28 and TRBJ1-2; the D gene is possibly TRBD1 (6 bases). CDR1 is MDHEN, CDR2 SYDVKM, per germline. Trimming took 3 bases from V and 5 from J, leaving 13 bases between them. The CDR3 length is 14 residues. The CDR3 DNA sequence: TGTGCCAGCAGTTTTCAGGGGCAACCTTATGGCTACACCTTC. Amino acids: CASSFQGQPYGYTF.

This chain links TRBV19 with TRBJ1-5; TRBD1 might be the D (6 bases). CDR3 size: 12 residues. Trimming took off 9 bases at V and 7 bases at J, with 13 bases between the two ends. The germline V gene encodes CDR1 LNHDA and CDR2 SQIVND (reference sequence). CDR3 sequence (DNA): TGTGCCAGCAGAAGGGACACCCAGCCCCAGCATTTT. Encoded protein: CASRRDTQPQHF.

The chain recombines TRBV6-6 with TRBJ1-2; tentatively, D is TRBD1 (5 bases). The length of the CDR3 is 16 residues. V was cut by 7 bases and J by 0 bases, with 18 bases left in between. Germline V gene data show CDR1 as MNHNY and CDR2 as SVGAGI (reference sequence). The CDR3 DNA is TGTGCCAGCACCGCGGACATGGGGCTCTCTAACTATGGCTACACCTTC. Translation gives CASTADMGLSNYGYTF.

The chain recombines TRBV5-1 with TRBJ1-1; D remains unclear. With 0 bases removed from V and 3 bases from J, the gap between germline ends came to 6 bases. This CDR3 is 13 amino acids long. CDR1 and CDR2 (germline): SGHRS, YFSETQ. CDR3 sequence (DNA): TGCGCCAGCAGCTTGGGGAGACACACTGAAGCTTTCTTT. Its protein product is CASSLGRHTEAFF. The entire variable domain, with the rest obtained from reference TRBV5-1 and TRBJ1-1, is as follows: KAGVTQTPRYLIKTRGQQVTLSCSPISGHRSVSWYQQTPGQGLQFLFEYFSETQRNKGNFPGRFSGRQFSNSRSEMNVSTLELGDSALYLCASSLGRHTEAFFGQGTRLTVV.

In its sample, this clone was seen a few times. CDR3 DNA sequence: TGTGCCAGCAGTGAGTCCGGAGCAGGGGGCACTGAAGCTTTCTTT. Translation gives CASSESGAGGTEAFF. The chain uses TRBV6-4 and TRBJ1-1; TRBD1 aligns across 7 bases. This CDR3 spans 15 amino acids. Unmatched junction bases numbered 8, after V lost 3 bases and J lost 4 bases. The germline V gene has CDR1 MRHNA and CDR2 SNTAGT.

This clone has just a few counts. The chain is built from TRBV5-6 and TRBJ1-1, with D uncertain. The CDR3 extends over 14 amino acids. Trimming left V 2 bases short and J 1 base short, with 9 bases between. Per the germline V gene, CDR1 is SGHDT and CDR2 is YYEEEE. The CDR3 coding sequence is TGTGCCAGCAGCTTACCTCTCGGGAACACTGAAGCTTTCTTT. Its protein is CASSLPLGNTEAFF.

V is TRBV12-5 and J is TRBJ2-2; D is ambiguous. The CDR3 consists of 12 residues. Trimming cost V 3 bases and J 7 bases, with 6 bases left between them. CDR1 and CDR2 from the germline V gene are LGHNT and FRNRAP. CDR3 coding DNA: TGTGCTAGTGGTTTTTCGGGCGGGGAGCTGTTTTTT. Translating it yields CASGFSGGELFF.